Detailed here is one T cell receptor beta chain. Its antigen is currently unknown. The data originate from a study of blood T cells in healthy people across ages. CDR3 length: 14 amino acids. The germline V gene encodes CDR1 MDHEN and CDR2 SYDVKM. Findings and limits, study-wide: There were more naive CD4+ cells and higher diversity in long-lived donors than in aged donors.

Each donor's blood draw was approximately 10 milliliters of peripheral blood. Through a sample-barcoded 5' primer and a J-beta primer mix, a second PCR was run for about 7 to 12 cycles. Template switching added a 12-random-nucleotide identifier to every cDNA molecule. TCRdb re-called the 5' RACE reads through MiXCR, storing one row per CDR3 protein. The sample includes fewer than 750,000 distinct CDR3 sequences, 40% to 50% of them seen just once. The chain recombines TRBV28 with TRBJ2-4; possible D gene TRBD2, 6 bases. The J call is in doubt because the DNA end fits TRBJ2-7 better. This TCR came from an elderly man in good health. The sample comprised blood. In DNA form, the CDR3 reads TGTGCCAGCGGTCCTGTCGGGAGCTCCTACGAGCAGTACTTC. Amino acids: CASGPVGSSYEQYF.